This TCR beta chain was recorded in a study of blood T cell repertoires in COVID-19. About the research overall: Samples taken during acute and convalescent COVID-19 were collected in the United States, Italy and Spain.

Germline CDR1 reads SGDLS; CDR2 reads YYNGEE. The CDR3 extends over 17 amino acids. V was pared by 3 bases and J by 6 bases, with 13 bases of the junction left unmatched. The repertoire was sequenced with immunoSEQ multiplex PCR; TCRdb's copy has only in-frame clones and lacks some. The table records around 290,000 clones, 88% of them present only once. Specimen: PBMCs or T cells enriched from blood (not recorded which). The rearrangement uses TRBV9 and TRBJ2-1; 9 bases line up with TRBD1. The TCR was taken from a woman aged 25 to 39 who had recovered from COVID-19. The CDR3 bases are TGTGCCAGCAGCGCCATAGTCGACAGGGGGAGTACCAATGAGCAGTTCTTC. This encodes CASSAIVDRGSTNEQFF.